The 24 T cell receptor beta chains listed next were all sequenced from one sample in a study of T cells in tuberculosis. This table comes from immunoSEQ multiplex PCR, and its TCRdb copy is limited to in-frame clones, with some not included. This table holds about 20,000 clones, approximately 90% found once. The specimen was PBMCs. These TCRs come from a donor aged 10 to 29 with latent tuberculosis or without tuberculosis infection.

The genes are TRBV19 and TRBJ1-1, with 8 bases fitting TRBD1. Germline loops: CDR1 LNHDA, CDR2 SQIVND (reference sequence). J was trimmed by 4 bases and V by 5 bases; bases with no gene match: 9. CDR3 size: 15 residues. The CDR3 DNA reads as TGTGCCAGTAGTGCCGGGACAGGACTTGCCACTGAAGCTTTCTTT. It translates to CASSAGTGLATEAFF.

This chain links TRBV18 with TRBJ1-2; D is perhaps TRBD1 (6 bases). The V and J ends lost 2 bases and 8 bases respectively, with 15 bases between them. The CDR3 is 14 amino acids. Germline CDR1 is KGHSH and CDR2 is LQKENI. In nucleotides, the CDR3 is TGTGCCAGCTCACCAGAGGCACAGGGTACGGGCTACACCTTC. This encodes CASSPEAQGTGYTF.

The V gene is TRBV15, the J gene TRBJ1-2; 9 nucleotides agree with TRBD1. This CDR3 region has 16 residues. Trimming at V came to 1 base and at J to 6 bases, leaving 9 bases not matched to a gene. Germline-derived CDR1 and CDR2 are LNHNV and YYDKDF (reference sequence). The CDR3 bases are TGTGCCACCAGCAGAGGGGGACAGGGTAGAGGGGATGGCTACACCTTC. Translated: CATSRGGQGRGDGYTF.

This chain joins TRBV2 and TRBJ2-3, with 8 nucleotides matching TRBD2. The CDR3 sequence is 16 residues long. The trim removed 8 bases at V and 4 bases at J, leaving 14 bases unmatched. Germline V CDR1 and CDR2: SNHLY, FYNNEI. The CDR3 here is CASCNGSGGFPDTQYF. Here the CDR3 DNA reads TGTGCCAGCTGCAACGGAAGCGGGGGCTTTCCAGATACGCAGTATTTT.

CDR3 in amino acids: CASSLPHQGLGGYTF. Here the CDR3 DNA reads TGTGCCAGCAGTTTACCCCATCAGGGCTTGGGGGGCTACACCTTC. The chain combines TRBV27 with TRBJ1-2, with D perhaps TRBD1 (5 bases). Germline V gene data show CDR1 as MNHEY and CDR2 as SMNVEV (reference sequence). The length of the CDR3 is 15 residues. With 2 bases removed from V and 8 bases from J, the gap between germline ends came to 18 bases.

This clone is a singleton in its sample. The DNA for the CDR3 is TGTGCCAGCAGCTTATTAGGGGCAGATACGCAGTATTTT. Its translation is CASSLLGADTQYF. The chain employs TRBV7-2 and TRBJ2-3, with D perhaps matching TRBD1 (5 bases). Trimming left V 2 bases short and J 4 bases short, with 7 bases between. This CDR3 contains 13 residues. The germline gives CDR1 SGHTA, CDR2 FQGNSA.

The gene calls are TRBV7-8 and TRBJ1-1, with 7 bases identical to TRBD1. Germline loops: CDR1 SGHVS, CDR2 FQNEAQ. The trim removed 3 bases at V and 1 base at J, leaving 5 bases unmatched. The CDR3 is 15 amino acids. CDR3 coding DNA: TGTGCCAGCAGCTTCAGACAGGGCGCGAACACTGAAGCTTTCTTT. Translation: CASSFRQGANTEAFF.

The chain combines TRBV5-1 with TRBJ2-5; TRBD1 aligns across 11 bases. Germline CDR1 is SGHRS and CDR2 is YFSETQ. Germline trimming cut 3 bases from V and 4 bases from J; bases unmatched to any gene: 5. The CDR3 runs to 15 residues. CDR3 sequence reads: CASSSGQGVLETQYF. CDR3 DNA sequence: TGCGCCAGCAGCTCGGGACAGGGGGTCCTAGAGACCCAGTACTTC.

The V gene is TRBV5-1, the J gene TRBJ1-1; D not certain. Germline V gives CDR1 SGHRS, CDR2 YFSETQ. Trimming took off 4 bases at V and 4 bases at J, with 8 bases between the two ends. The CDR3 sequence is 12 residues long. DNA for the CDR3: TGCGCCAGCAGCCCGGGAGGCACTGAAGCTTTCTTT. Translated, it gives CASSPGGTEAFF.

This chain connects TRBV9 to TRBJ1-6; no definite D call. Germline CDR1 is SGDLS and CDR2 is YYNGEE. The CDR3 is 13 amino acids. The germline V and J ends were trimmed by 0 bases and 13 bases, with 11 bases remaining between them. CDR3 in DNA: TGTGCCAGCAGCGTAGGGTTGAGGGATCCCCTCCACTTT. This gives the protein CASSVGLRDPLHF.

The chain recombines TRBV5-6 with TRBJ1-2; the D is unclear. Germline CDR1 is SGHDT and CDR2 is YYEEEE. This CDR3 is 13 amino acids long. Trimming stripped 4 bases from V and 0 bases from J, with 7 bases between. Written as DNA, the CDR3 is TGTGCCAGCAGCATCGGTCCTAACTATGGCTACACCTTC. Its protein is CASSIGPNYGYTF.

This clone was seen just once. The rearrangement links TRBV6-5 to TRBJ1-6, with D hard to call. The CDR3 sequence is 16 residues long. The ends were cut back, 0 bases at V and 8 bases at J, with 14 bases in the middle. Germline lookup yields CDR1 MNHEY and CDR2 SVGAGI. CDR3 DNA sequence: TGTGCCAGCAGTTACTCGTCTATCACTATGGATTCACCCCTCCACTTT. Encoded protein: CASSYSSITMDSPLHF.

J is TRBJ2-7 and V is TRBV11-3, with a weak D call TRBD1 (6 bases). Trimming took off 5 bases at V and 2 bases at J, with 13 bases between the two ends. The CDR3 extends over 14 amino acids. Germline V CDR1 and CDR2: SGHNT, YENEEA. The CDR3 region is CASSGGHPTYEQYF. The CDR3 nucleotides are TGTGCCAGCAGCGGGGGCCATCCAACCTACGAGCAGTACTTC.

The rearrangement joins TRBV6-1 to TRBJ1-5; possibly TRBD1 for D (5 bases). V gave up 7 bases and J gave up 2 bases, with 12 bases separating them. CDR1 is MNHNS, CDR2 SASEGT, per germline. CDR3 length: 14 residues. CDR3: CASNPGLGNQPQHF. Here the CDR3 DNA reads TGTGCCAGCAATCCAGGGTTGGGCAATCAGCCCCAGCATTTT.

J is TRBJ2-7 and V is TRBV28; TRBD1 matches at 7 bases. V lost 8 bases and J lost 10; bases outside the gene matches: 14. Germline CDR1 MDHEN, CDR2 SYDVKM. CDR3 length equals 13 residues. CDR3 in amino acids: CASSGETGDSQYF. In DNA form, the CDR3 reads TGTGCCAGCTCCGGCGAAACCGGGGACAGTCAGTACTTC.

The chain uses TRBV6-6 and TRBJ1-1, with D uncertain. The CDR3 loop spans 15 amino acids. The V and J ends lost 2 bases and 4 bases respectively, with 14 bases between them. CDR1 and CDR2 from the germline V gene are MNHNY and SVGAGI (reference sequence). The CDR3 DNA reads TGTGCCAGCAGTTACGGCCGCAGGCTTGTCACTGAAGCTTTCTTT. Protein sequence: CASSYGRRLVTEAFF.

The chain joins TRBV7-2 to TRBJ2-7, with TRBD2 as a possible D gene (7 bases). V was trimmed by 1 base and J by 5 bases, leaving 15 bases between them. This CDR3 spans 15 amino acids. Looked up from germline, CDR1 is SGHTA and CDR2 is FQGNSA. For the CDR3, the DNA is TGTGCCAGCAGCTTAGTCGGGGGGCCTCCCGACGAGCAGTACTTC. This codes for CASSLVGGPPDEQYF.

This chain connects TRBV30 to TRBJ1-2; the D gene is possibly TRBD1 (6 bases). The CDR3 sequence is 12 residues long. Trimming cost V 4 bases and J 7 bases, with 13 bases left between them. Germline CDR1 GTSNPN, CDR2 SVGIG (reference sequence). As DNA, the CDR3 is TGTGCCTGGACCCGGGGGGCCAGTGGCTACACCTTC. This gives the protein CAWTRGASGYTF.

The chain has TRBV11-2 and TRBJ2-2, with D possibly TRBD1 on 6 matching bases. This CDR3 is 16 amino acids long. The germline CDR1 and CDR2 sequences are SGHAT and FQNNGV. With 4 bases removed from V and 4 bases from J, the gap between germline ends came to 16 bases. In DNA, the CDR3 is TGTGCCAGCAGCTCCGCGGTGGGGGCGGTCACCGGGGAGCTGTTTTTT. Its protein product is CASSSAVGAVTGELFF.

The J gene is TRBJ2-1, the V gene TRBV6-1; 8 nucleotides agree with TRBD2. Germline lookup yields CDR1 MNHNS and CDR2 SASEGT. J lost 2 bases, V lost 0 bases, and 3 bases had no gene match. The CDR3 is made up of 16 amino acids. As DNA, the CDR3 is TGTGCCAGCAGTGAAGCAGCGGGGGCCACCTACAATGAGCAGTTCTTC. Translated: CASSEAAGATYNEQFF.

J is TRBJ2-7 and V is TRBV13, with no clear D. CDR1 PRHDT and CDR2 FYEKMQ come from the germline V gene (reference sequence). CDR3 size: 14 residues. V was shortened by 0 bases and J by 0 bases, with 6 bases between the two germline ends. The CDR3 coding sequence is TGTGCCAGCAGCTTAGGTGGCCGCTCCTACGAGCAGTACTTC. This sequence encodes CASSLGGRSYEQYF.

V and J are TRBV10-3 and TRBJ2-1; D is unclear. The V end was cut by 3 bases, the J end by 0 bases, with 6 bases between. Germline V gene lookup returns CDR1 ENHRY and CDR2 SYGVKD. This CDR3 contains 14 residues. CDR3: CAISDTTSYNEQFF. In nucleotides, the CDR3 is TGTGCCATCAGTGACACAACCTCCTACAATGAGCAGTTCTTC.

The J gene is TRBJ1-1, the V gene TRBV29-1; 8 bases match TRBD1. The germline V gene has CDR1 SQVTM and CDR2 ANQGSEA. The length of the CDR3 is 14 residues. J lost 5 bases, V lost 4 bases, and 9 bases had no gene match. The DNA for the CDR3 is TGCAGCGTTGGAGCTATCAGGGGGCGGACTGAAGCTTTCTTT. Protein: CSVGAIRGRTEAFF.

This clone has only one observation. The chain is built from TRBV7-8 and TRBJ2-7; D may be TRBD1 (5 bases). The V gene's germline CDR1 is SGHVS and CDR2 FQNEAQ. The CDR3 loop spans 14 amino acids. Trimming left V 2 bases short and J 0 bases short, with 8 bases between. Written as DNA, the CDR3 is TGTGCCAGCAGCTTATCCAGGGCCTCCTACGAGCAGTACTTC. Protein: CASSLSRASYEQYF. Combining the CDR3 with reference TRBV7-8 and TRBJ2-7 gives the whole variable domain GAGVSQSPRYKVAKRGQDVALRCDPISGHVSLFWYQQALGQGPEFLTYFQNEAQLDKSGLPSDRFFAERPEGSVSTLKIQRTQQEDSAVYLCASSLSRASYEQYFGPGTRLTVT.